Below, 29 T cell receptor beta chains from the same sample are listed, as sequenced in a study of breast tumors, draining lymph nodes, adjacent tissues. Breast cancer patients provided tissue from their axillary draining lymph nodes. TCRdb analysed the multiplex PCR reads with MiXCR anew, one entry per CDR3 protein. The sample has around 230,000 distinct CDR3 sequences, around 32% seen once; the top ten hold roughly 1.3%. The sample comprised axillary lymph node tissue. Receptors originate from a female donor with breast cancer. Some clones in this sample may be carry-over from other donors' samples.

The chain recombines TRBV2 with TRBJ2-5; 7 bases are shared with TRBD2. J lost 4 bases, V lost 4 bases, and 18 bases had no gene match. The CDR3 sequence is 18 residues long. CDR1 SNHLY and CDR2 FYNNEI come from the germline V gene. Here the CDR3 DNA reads TGTGCCAGCAGTGTGGGGGGGGGATGGGCCGGGGTTGGAGAGACCCAGTACTTC. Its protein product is CASSVGGGWAGVGETQYF.

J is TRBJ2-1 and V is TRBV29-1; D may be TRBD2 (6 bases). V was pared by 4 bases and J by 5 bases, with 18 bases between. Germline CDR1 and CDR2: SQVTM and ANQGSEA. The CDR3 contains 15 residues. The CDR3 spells CSVGGWDSRNNEQFF. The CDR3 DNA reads TGCAGCGTTGGCGGGTGGGACTCGCGAAACAATGAGCAGTTCTTC.

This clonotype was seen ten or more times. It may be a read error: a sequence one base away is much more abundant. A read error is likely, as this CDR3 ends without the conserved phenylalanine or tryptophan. DNA for the CDR3: TGCAGTGCTCAGTTCGGCGAGCAGTACTCC. Translation: CSAQFGEQYS. The chain carries TRBV20-1 and TRBJ2-7, with unresolved D. Trimming pared 5 bases from V and 6 bases from J, leaving 8 bases between. The germline V gene encodes CDR1 DFQATT and CDR2 SNEGSKA (reference sequence). CDR3 length: 10 amino acids.

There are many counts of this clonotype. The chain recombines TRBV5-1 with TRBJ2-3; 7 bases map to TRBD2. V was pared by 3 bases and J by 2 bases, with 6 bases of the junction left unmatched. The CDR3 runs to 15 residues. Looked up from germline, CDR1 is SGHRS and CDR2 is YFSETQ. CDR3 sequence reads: CASSSTSASTDTQYF. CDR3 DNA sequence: TGCGCCAGCAGCTCCACTAGCGCCTCCACAGATACGCAGTATTTT.

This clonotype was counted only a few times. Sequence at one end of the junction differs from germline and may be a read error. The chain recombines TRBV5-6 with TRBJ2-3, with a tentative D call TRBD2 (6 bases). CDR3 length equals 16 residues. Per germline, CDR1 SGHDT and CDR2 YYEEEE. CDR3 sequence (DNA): TGTGCCAGCAGAACCGCCCCGGCGGGGAGCACAGATACGCAGTGTTTT. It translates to CASRTAPAGSTDTQCF.

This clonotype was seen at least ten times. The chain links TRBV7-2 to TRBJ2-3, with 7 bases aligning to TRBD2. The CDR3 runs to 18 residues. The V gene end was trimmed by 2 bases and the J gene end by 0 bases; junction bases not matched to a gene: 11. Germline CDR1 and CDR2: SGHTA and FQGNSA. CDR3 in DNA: TGTGCCAGCAGCTTAAGGCCCATGACTAGCAGGAGCACAGATACGCAGTATTTT. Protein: CASSLRPMTSRSTDTQYF. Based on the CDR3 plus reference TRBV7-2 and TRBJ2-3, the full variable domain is GAGVSQSPSNKVTEKGKDVELRCDPISGHTALYWYRQSLGQGLEFLIYFQGNSAPDKSGLPSDRFSAERTGGSVSTLTIQRTQQEDSAVYLCASSLRPMTSRSTDTQYFGPGTRLTVL.

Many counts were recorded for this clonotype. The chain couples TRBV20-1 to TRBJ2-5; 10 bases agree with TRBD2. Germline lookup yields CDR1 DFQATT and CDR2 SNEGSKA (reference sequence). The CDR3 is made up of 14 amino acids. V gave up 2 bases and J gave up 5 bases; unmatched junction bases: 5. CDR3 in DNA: TGCAGTGCTAGAAAGGGTAGCGGGAGGGAGACCCAGTACTTC. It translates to CSARKGSGRETQYF.

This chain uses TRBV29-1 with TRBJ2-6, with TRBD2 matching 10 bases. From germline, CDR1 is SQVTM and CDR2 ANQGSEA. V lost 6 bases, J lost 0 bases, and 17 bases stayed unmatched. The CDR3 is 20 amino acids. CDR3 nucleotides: TGCAGCGTCGACCTAGAGTCCCCTAGCGGGGGATTCTCTGGGGCCAACGTCCTGACTTTC. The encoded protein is CSVDLESPSGGFSGANVLTF.

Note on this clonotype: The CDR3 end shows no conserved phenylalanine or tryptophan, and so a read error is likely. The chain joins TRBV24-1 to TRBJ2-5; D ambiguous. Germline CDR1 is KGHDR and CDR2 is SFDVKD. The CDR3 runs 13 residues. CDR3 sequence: CATSDASEEPQYI. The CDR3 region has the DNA TGTGCCACCAGTGATGCTTCGGAAGAGCCCCAGTACATC.

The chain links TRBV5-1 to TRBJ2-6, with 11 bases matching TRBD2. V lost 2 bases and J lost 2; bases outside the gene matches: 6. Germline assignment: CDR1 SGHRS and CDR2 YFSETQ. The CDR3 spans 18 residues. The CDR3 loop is CASSFTSGSSTGANVLTF. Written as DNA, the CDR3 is TGCGCCAGCAGCTTCACTAGCGGGAGTAGCACTGGGGCCAACGTCCTGACTTTC.

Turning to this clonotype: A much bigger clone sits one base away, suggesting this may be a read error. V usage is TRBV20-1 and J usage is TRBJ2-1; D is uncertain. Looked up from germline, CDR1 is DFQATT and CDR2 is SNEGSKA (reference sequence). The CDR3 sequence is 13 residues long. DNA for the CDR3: TGCAGTGCTAGGACTCCTTATTACAATGCGCAGTTCTTC. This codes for CSARTPYYNAQFF.

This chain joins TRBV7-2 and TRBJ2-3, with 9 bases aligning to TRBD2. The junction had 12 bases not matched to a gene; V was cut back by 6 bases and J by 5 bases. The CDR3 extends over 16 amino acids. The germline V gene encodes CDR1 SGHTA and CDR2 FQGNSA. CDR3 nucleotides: TGTGCCAGCAGTTACTCGCCAGCGGGAGGAATAGATACGCAGTATTTT. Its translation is CASSYSPAGGIDTQYF.

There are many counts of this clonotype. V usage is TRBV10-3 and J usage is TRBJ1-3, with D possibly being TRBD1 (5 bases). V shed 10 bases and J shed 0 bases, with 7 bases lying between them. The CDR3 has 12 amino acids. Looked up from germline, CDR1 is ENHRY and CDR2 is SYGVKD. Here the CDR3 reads CASQGSGNTIYF. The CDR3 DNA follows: TGTGCCAGCCAGGGCTCTGGAAACACCATATATTTT.

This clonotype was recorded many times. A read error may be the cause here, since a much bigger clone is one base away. The CDR3 nucleotides are TGTGCCAGCAGCTTGGGGCTGGGGTTTCAAGAGACCCAGCACTTC. This codes for CASSLGLGFQETQHF. The rearrangement links TRBV7-9 to TRBJ2-5; TRBD1 is a possible D gene (5 bases). Germline values: CDR1 SEHNR, CDR2 FQNEAQ (reference sequence). The CDR3 is made up of 15 amino acids.

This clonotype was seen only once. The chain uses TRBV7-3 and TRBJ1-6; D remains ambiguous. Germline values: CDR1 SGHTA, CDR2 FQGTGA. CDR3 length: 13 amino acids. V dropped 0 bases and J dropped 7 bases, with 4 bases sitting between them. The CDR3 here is CASSLTSNSPLHF. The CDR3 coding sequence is TGTGCCAGCAGCTTAACATCGAATTCACCCCTCCACTTT.

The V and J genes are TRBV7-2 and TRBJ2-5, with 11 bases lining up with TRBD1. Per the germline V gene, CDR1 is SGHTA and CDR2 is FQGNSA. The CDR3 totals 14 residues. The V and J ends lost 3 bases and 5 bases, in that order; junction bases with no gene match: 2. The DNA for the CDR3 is TGTGCCAGCAGCTTGGACAGGGGGCGGGAGACCCAGTACTTC. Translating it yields CASSLDRGRETQYF.

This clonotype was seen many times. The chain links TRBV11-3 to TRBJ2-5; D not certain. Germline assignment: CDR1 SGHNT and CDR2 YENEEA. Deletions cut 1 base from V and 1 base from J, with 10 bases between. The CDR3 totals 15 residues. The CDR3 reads CASSLAPGFQETQYF. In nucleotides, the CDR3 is TGTGCCAGCAGCTTAGCCCCAGGTTTCCAAGAGACCCAGTACTTC.

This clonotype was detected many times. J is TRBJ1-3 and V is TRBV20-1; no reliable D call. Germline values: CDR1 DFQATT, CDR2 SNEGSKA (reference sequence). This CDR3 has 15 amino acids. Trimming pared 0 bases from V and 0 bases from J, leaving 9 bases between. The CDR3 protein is CSARDARPSGNTIYF. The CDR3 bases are TGCAGTGCTAGAGATGCACGCCCCTCTGGAAACACCATATATTTT.

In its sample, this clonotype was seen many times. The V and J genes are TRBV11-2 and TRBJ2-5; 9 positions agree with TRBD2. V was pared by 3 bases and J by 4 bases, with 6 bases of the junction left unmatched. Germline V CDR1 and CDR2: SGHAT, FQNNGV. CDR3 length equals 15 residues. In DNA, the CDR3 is TGTGCCAGCAGCTTGGCGGGAGGGCCAGCAGAGACCCAGTACTTC. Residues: CASSLAGGPAETQYF.

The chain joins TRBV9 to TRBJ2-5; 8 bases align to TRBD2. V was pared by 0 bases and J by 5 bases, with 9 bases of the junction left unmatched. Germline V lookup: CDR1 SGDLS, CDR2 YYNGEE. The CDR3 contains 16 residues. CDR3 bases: TGTGCCAGCAGCGTAGTTCGAGGGACTAGAGGGGAGACCCAGTACTTC. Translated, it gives CASSVVRGTRGETQYF.

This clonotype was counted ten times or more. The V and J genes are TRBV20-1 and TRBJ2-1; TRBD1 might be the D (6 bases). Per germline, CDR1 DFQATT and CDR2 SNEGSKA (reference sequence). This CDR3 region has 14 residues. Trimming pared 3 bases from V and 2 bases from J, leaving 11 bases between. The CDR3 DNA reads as TGCAGTGCTAGGTCAACAGGGCCCTACAATGAGCAGTTCTTC. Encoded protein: CSARSTGPYNEQFF.

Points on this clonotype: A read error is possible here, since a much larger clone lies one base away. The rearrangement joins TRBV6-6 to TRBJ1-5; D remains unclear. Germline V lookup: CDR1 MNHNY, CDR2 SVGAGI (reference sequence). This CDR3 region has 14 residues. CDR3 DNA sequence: TGTGCCAGCATTTACGCCTCGGACGAGCAGCCCCAGCATTTT. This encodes CASIYASDEQPQHF.

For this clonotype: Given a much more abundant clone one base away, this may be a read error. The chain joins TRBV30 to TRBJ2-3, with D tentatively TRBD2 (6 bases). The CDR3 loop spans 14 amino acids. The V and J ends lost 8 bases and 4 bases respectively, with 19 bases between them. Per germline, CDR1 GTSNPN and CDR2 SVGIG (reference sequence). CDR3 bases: TGTGCCACCACGGGGACTGGCGCGGCAGATACGCAGTATTTT. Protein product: CATTGTGAADTQYF.

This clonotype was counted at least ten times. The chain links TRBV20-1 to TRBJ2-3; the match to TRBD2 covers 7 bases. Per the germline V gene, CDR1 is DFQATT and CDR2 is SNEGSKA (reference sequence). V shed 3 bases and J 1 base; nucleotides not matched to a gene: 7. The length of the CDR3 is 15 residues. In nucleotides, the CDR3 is TGCAGTGCTAGTAGTGGGAGGGGTCGCACAGATACGCAGTATTTT. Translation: CSASSGRGRTDTQYF.

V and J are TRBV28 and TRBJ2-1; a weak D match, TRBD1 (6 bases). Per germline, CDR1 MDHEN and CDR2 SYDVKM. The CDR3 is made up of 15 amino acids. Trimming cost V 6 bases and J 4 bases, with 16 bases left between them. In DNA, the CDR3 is TGTGCCAGCAGCTTCCAGGGGTGGGCTTACAATGAGCAGTTCTTC. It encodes CASSFQGWAYNEQFF.

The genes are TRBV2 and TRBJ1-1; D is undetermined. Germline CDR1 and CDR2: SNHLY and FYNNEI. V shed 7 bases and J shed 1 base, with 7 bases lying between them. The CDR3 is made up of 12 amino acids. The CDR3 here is CASNGENTEAFF. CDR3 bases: TGTGCCAGCAACGGGGAGAACACTGAAGCTTTCTTT.

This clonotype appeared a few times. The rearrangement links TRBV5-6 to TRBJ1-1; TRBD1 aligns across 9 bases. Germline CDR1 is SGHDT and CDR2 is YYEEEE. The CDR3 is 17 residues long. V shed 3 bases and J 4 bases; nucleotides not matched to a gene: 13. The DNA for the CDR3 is TGTGCCAGCAGCTACCCCGGGGACAGGGAGTCGAGCACTGAAGCTTTCTTT. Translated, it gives CASSYPGDRESSTEAFF.

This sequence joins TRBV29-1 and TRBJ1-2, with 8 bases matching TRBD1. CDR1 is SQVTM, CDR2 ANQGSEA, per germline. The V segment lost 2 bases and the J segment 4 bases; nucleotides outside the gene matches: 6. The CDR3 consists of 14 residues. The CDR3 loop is CSVESRGPLYGYTF. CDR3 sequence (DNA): TGCAGCGTTGAATCCAGGGGGCCACTCTATGGCTACACCTTC.

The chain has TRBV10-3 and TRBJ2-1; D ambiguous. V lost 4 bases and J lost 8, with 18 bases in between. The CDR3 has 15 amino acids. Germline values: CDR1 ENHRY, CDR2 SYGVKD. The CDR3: CAISGRGRLLDEQFF. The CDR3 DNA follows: TGTGCCATCAGTGGCCGCGGAAGGCTCCTAGATGAGCAGTTCTTC.